What follows describes a single TCR beta chain. The antigen is not known. Clones were read by immunoSEQ multiplex PCR, and TCRdb kept only the in-frame ones, dropping some. The table records fewer than 300,000 clones, 90% to 95% of them present only once. This entry belongs to a study of T cell responses to AZD1222 COVID-19 vaccine. The ends were cut back, 1 base at V and 7 bases at J, with 5 bases in the middle. Germline CDR1 and CDR2: MDHEN and SYDVKM. CDR3 length: 12 residues. Broader study findings: A mostly white British donor set with more females was recruited, and clonal diversity was possibly underestimated. Baseline testing showed seropositivity in only a handful of AZD1222 recipients. None of the repertoires were sampled until the peak T cell response had passed.

The rearrangement uses TRBV28 and TRBJ1-5; D remains unclear. This sequence was found in an adult in good health. The specimen was peripheral blood, collected on day 0 of AZD1222 vaccination. The CDR3 bases are TGTGCCAGCAGTTTATTAAGCCAGCCCCAGCATTTT. Its translation: CASSLLSQPQHF.